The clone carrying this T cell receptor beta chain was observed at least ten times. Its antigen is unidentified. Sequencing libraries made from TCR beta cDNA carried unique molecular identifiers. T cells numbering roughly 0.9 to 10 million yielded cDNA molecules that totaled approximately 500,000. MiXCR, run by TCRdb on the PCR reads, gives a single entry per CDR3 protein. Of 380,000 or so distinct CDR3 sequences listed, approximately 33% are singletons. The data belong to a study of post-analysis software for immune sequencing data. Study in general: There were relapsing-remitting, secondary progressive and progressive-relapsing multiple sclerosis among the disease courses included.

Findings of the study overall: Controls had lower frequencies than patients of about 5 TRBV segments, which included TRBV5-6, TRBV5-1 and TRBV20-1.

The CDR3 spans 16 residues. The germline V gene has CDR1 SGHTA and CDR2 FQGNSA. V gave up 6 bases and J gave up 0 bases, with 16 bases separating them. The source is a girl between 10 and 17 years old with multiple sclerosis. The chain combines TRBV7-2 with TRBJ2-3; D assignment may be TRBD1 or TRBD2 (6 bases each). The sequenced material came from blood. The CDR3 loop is CASSRLGGSSTDTQYF. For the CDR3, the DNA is TGTGCCAGCAGTCGACTAGGGGGGTCTAGCACAGATACGCAGTATTTT.